The 13 T cell receptor beta chains presented below share a single source sample, sequenced in a study of CD8+CD57+ T cells in acquired aplastic anemia. CDR3 and TCR beta VDJ profiling relied on genomic DNA as the template. TCRdb re-called the reads with MiXCR, one entry per CDR3 protein. The sample holds a few hundred thousand distinct CDR3 sequences, over 60% seen once. Sequences were obtained from sorted CD4+, CD8+, or CD8+CD57+ T cells (not recorded which) from PBMCs. The receptors shown here come from a human donor in good health.

On this clonotype: Given a much more abundant clone one base away, this may be a read error. No conserved phenylalanine or tryptophan is present at the end of the CDR3, so a read error is the likely explanation. This chain joins TRBV28 and TRBJ2-5, with TRBD2 matching over 10 bases. Germline trimming cut 6 bases from V and 4 bases from J; bases unmatched to any gene: 5. Per germline, CDR1 MDHEN and CDR2 SYDVKM. The CDR3 length is 14 residues. The chain's CDR3 is CASSLAGAVETQYC. The CDR3 DNA is TGTGCCAGCAGCCTAGCGGGAGCCGTAGAGACCCAGTACTGC.

This clonotype was observed a handful of times. The chain has TRBV12-3 or TRBV12-4 and TRBJ2-5; 9 bases fit TRBD1. Trimming removed 3 bases from V and 2 bases from J; junction bases left unmatched: 4. CDR3 size: 15 residues. In nucleotides, the CDR3 is TGTGCCAGCAGTTTGGTGACAGGGGGGCAAGAGACCCAGTACTTC. Translation gives CASSLVTGGQETQYF.

This clonotype appeared once. V and J are TRBV7-8 and TRBJ2-3, with 8 positions matching TRBD2. The J segment lost 0 bases and the V segment lost 7 bases, leaving 6 bases of the junction unmatched. Germline lookup yields CDR1 SGHVS and CDR2 FQNEAQ. The CDR3 covers 15 residues. This chain's CDR3 is CASNAAGASTDTQYF. The CDR3 DNA follows: TGTGCCAGCAACGCAGCGGGGGCTAGCACAGATACGCAGTATTTT.

The CDR3 DNA sequence: TGTGCCAGCATGGTTAGCGCCTCCTACGAGCAGTACTTC. This gives the protein CASMVSASYEQYF. The chain uses TRBV2 and TRBJ2-7; perhaps TRBD2 as D (5 bases). The CDR3 is 13 amino acids. Germline V lookup: CDR1 SNHLY, CDR2 FYNNEI. Trimming pared 7 bases from V and 0 bases from J, leaving 10 bases between. The variable domain in full, completed from reference TRBV2 and TRBJ2-7, reads EPEVTQTPSHQVTQMGQEVILRCVPISNHLYFYWYRQILGQKVEFLVSFYNNEISEKSEIFDDQFSVERPDGSNFTLKIRSTKLEDSAMYFCASMVSASYEQYFGPGTRLTVT.

The DNA for the CDR3 is TGTGCCAGTAGGCGGGGGGGACAGGGAAACACTGAAGCTTTCTTT. Residues: CASRRGGQGNTEAFF. The chain carries TRBV19 and TRBJ1-1; 9 positions agree with TRBD1. The germline CDR1 and CDR2 sequences are LNHDA and SQIVND (reference sequence). This CDR3 is 15 amino acids long. J gave up 2 bases and V 6 bases, and 7 bases lay outside the gene matches.

The CDR3 DNA reads as TGCAGTGCTAGAGTTATCGGGCTTGAAGCTTTCTTT. This translates into CSARVIGLEAFF. The chain couples TRBV20-1 to TRBJ1-1; D gene uncertain. V was clipped by 1 base and J by 7 bases, with 10 bases between them. CDR1 and CDR2 from the germline V gene are DFQATT and SNEGSKA (reference sequence). The CDR3 has 12 amino acids.

This chain links TRBV29-1 with TRBJ1-5; D remains unclear. The CDR3 consists of 13 residues. V lost 4 bases and J lost 2, with 9 bases in between. Looked up from germline, CDR1 is SQVTM and CDR2 is ANQGSEA. CDR3 protein: CSVAGAGNQPQHF. CDR3 sequence (DNA): TGCAGCGTTGCGGGAGCAGGCAATCAGCCCCAGCATTTT.

This clonotype was counted many times. This chain links TRBV6-6 with TRBJ2-5; D might be TRBD2 (7 bases). Per the germline V gene, CDR1 is MNHNY and CDR2 is SVGAGI (reference sequence). The CDR3 covers 13 residues. Trimming removed 6 bases from V and 10 bases from J, with 18 bases in between. In DNA form, the CDR3 reads TGTGCCAGCAGCACCGGGGGGCGGGATGACCAGTACTTC. Translating it yields CASSTGGRDDQYF.

The chain uses TRBV7-3 and TRBJ1-6; D remains unclear. Germline values: CDR1 SGHTA, CDR2 FQGTGA. The CDR3 loop spans 13 amino acids. The V gene lost 5 bases and the J gene lost 8 bases, with 10 bases spanning the gap. CDR3 bases: TGTGCCAGCAGCATCCGGGGAGATTCACCCCTCCACTTT. It codes for CASSIRGDSPLHF.

The genes are TRBV19 and TRBJ1-5; D gene unclear. Germline lookup yields CDR1 LNHDA and CDR2 SQIVND (reference sequence). Trimming pared 7 bases from V and 1 base from J, leaving 8 bases between. The CDR3 has 13 amino acids. The CDR3 is CASMVGSNQPQHF. The CDR3 DNA follows: TGTGCCAGTATGGTAGGGAGCAATCAGCCCCAGCATTTT.

CDR3 in amino acids: CSALDRGTEAFF. The CDR3 DNA reads as TGCAGTGCTTTAGACAGGGGAACTGAAGCTTTCTTT. The chain couples TRBV20-1 to TRBJ1-1, with 8 bases aligning to TRBD1. The CDR3 contains 12 residues. The germline gives CDR1 DFQATT, CDR2 SNEGSKA (reference sequence). V was clipped by 5 bases and J by 5 bases; unmatched bases: 4.

The table lists this clonotype with a few counts. V gene TRBV7-9 combines with J gene TRBJ2-7; D is perhaps TRBD2 (5 bases). V was pared by 3 bases and J by 3 bases, with 12 bases between. Looked up from germline, CDR1 is SEHNR and CDR2 is FQNEAQ (reference sequence). There are 14 residues in the CDR3. CDR3 sequence (DNA): TGTGCCAGCAGCTTGTACGGGGAGCACTACGAGCAGTACTTC. Amino acid sequence: CASSLYGEHYEQYF. The full variable domain, with the rest looked up from reference TRBV7-9 and TRBJ2-7, is DTGVSQNPRHKITKRGQNVTFRCDPISEHNRLYWYRQTLGQGPEFLTYFQNEAQLEKSRLLSDRFSAERPKGSFSTLEIQRTEQGDSAMYLCASSLYGEHYEQYFGPGTRLTVT.

A word on this clonotype: At one end, the junction sequence differs from germline, possibly due to a read error. The chain employs TRBV19 and TRBJ1-3; D unresolved. Germline V gene data show CDR1 as LNHDA and CDR2 as SQIVND (reference sequence). The CDR3 spans 13 residues. CDR3 in DNA: TGTGTCAGTAGTTATGGGTCTGGAAACACCATATATTTT. This encodes CVSSYGSGNTIYF.